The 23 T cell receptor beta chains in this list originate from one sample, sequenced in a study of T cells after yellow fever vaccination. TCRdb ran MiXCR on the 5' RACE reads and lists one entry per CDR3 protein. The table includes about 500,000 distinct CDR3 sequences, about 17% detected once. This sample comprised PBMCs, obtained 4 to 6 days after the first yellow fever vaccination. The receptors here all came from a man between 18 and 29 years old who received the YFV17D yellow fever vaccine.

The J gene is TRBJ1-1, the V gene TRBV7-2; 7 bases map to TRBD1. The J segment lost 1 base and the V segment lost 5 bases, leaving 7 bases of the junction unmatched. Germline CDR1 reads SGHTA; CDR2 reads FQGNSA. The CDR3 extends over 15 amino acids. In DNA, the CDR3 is TGTGCCAGCAGCCCTACAGGGGCTTGGAACACTGAAGCTTTCTTT. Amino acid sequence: CASSPTGAWNTEAFF.

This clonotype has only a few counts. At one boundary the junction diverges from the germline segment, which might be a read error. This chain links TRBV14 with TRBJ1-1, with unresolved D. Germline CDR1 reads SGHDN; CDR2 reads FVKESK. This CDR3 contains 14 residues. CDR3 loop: CASSPSLVSAEDFF. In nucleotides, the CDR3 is TGTGCCAGCAGCCCATCGTTAGTGTCCGCTGAAGATTTCTTT.

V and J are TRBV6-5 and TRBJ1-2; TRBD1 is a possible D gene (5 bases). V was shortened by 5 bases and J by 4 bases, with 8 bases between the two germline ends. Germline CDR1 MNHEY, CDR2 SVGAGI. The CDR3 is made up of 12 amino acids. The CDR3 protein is CASSIDSYGYTF. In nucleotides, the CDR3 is TGTGCCAGCAGTATAGACAGCTATGGCTACACCTTC.

Here the CDR3 reads CASSATGEATSNQPQHF. The CDR3 DNA sequence: TGTGCCAGCAGTGCCACAGGGGAGGCGACGAGCAATCAGCCCCAGCATTTT. This rearrangement joins TRBV6-1 to TRBJ1-5; TRBD1 aligns across 7 bases. The J segment lost 1 base and the V segment lost 4 bases, leaving 10 bases of the junction unmatched. Germline V gene lookup returns CDR1 MNHNS and CDR2 SASEGT. The CDR3 is 17 amino acids.

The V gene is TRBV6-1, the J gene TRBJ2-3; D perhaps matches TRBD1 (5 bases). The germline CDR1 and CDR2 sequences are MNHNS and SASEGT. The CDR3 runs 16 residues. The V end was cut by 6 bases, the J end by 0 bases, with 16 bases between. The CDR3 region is CASSPTRQSSTDTQYF. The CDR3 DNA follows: TGTGCCAGCAGCCCCACCCGACAGTCTAGCACAGATACGCAGTATTTT.

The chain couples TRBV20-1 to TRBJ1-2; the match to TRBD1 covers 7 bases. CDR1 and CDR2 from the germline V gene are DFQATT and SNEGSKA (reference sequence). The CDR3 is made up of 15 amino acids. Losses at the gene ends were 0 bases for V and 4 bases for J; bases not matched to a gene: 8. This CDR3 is CSARDPGQRLYGYTF. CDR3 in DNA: TGCAGTGCTAGAGATCCGGGACAGCGACTCTATGGCTACACCTTC.

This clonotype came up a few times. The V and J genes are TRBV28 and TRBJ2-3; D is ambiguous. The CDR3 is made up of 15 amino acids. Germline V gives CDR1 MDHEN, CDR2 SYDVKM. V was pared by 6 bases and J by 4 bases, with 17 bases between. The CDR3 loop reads CASSPPDPRPDTQYF. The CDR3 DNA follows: TGTGCCAGCAGCCCGCCCGATCCCCGGCCAGATACGCAGTATTTT. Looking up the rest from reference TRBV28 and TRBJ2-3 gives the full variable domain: DVKVTQSSRYLVKRTGEKVFLECVQDMDHENMFWYRQDPGLGLRLIYFSYDVKMKEKGDIPEGYSVSREKKERFSLILESASTNQTSMYLCASSPPDPRPDTQYFGPGTRLTVL.

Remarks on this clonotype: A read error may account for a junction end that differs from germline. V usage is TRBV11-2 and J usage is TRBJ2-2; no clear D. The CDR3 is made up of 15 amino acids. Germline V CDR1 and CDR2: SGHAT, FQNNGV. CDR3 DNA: TGTGCCAGCAGCTTAGTAGGCCTCAACACCTGGGAGCTGTTTTTT. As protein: CASSLVGLNTWELFF.

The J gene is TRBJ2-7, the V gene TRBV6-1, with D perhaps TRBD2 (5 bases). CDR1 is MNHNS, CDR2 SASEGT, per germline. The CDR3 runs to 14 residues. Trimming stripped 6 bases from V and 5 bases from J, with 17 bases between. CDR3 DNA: TGTGCCAGCAGCTCCGACTACTCGGGGAACGAGCAGTACGTC. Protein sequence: CASSSDYSGNEQYV.

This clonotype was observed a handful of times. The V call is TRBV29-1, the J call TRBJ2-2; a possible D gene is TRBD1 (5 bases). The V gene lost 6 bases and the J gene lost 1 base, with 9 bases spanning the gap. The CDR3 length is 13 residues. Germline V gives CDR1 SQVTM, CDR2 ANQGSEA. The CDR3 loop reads CSVFGQNTGELFF. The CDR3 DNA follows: TGCAGCGTCTTCGGACAGAACACCGGGGAGCTGTTTTTT.

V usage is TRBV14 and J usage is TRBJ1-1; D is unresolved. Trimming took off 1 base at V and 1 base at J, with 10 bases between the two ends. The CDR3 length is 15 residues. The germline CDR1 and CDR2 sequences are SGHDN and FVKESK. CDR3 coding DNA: TGTGCCAGCAGCCAAGTTCCAGGCTCGAACACTGAAGCTTTCTTT. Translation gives CASSQVPGSNTEAFF.

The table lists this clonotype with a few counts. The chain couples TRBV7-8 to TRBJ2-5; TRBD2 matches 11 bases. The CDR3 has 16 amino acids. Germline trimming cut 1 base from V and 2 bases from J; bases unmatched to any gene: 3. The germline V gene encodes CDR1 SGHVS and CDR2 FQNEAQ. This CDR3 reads CASSLVVAGGQETQYF. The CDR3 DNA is TGTGCCAGCAGCTTAGTTGTAGCGGGAGGGCAAGAGACCCAGTACTTC.

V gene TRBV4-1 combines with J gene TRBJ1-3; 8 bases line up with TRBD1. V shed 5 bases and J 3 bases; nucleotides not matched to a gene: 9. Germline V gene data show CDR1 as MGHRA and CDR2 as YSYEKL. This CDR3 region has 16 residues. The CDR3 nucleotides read TGCGCCAGCAGCTACGCGGGACAGGCCGTTGGAAACACCATATATTTT. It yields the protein CASSYAGQAVGNTIYF.

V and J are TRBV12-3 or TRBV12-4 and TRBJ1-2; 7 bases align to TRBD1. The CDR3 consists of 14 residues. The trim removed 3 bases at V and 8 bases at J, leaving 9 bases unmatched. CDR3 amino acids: CASSLSNRGQGYTF. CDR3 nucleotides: TGTGCCAGCAGTTTGAGTAATAGGGGGCAAGGCTACACCTTC.

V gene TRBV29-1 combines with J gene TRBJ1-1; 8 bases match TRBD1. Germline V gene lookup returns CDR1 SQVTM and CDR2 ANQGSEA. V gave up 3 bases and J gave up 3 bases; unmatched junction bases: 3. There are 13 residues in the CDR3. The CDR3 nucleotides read TGCAGCGTTGAGGGGGGACAGGACACTGAAGCTTTCTTT. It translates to CSVEGGQDTEAFF. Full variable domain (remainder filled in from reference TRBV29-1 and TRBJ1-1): SAVISQKPSRDICQRGTSLTIQCQVDSQVTMMFWYRQQPGQSLTLIATANQGSEATYESGFVIDKFPISRPNLTFSTLTVSNMSPEDSSIYLCSVEGGQDTEAFFGQGTRLTVV.

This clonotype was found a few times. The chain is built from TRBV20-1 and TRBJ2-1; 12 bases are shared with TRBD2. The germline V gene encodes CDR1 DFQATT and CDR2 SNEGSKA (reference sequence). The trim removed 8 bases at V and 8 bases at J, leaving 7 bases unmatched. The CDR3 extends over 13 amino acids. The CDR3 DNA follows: TGCAGTACTTGGACTAGCGGGAATGATGAGCAGTTCTTC. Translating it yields CSTWTSGNDEQFF.

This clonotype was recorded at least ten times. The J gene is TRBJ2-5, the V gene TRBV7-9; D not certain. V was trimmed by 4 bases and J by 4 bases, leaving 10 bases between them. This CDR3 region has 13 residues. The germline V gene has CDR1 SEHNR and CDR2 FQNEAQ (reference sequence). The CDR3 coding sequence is TGTGCCAGCAGCTCGCTTCTTGGAGAGACCCAGTACTTC. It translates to CASSSLLGETQYF.

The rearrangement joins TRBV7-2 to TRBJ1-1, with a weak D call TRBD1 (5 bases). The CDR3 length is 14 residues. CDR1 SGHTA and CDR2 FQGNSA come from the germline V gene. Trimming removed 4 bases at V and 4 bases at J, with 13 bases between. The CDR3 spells CASSWGRGGTEAFF. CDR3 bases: TGTGCCAGCAGCTGGGGGAGGGGCGGCACTGAAGCTTTCTTT. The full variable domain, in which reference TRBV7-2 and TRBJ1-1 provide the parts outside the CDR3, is GAGVSQSPSNKVTEKGKDVELRCDPISGHTALYWYRQSLGQGLEFLIYFQGNSAPDKSGLPSDRFSAERTGGSVSTLTIQRTQQEDSAVYLCASSWGRGGTEAFFGQGTRLTVV.

The CDR3 is CSARDGRSPNGYTF. CDR3 DNA: TGCAGTGCTAGAGATGGCCGGTCCCCTAATGGCTACACCTTC. The chain uses TRBV20-1 and TRBJ1-2; D remains unclear. Germline CDR1 and CDR2: DFQATT and SNEGSKA (reference sequence). The V end was cut by 0 bases, the J end by 6 bases, with 14 bases between. This CDR3 contains 14 residues.

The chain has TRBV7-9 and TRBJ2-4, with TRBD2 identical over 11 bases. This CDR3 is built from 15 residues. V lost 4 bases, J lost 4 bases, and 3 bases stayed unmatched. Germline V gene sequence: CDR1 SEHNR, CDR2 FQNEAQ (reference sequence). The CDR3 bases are TGTGCCAGCAGCTGGGCTAGCGGGGGGAAAAACATTCAGTACTTC. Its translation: CASSWASGGKNIQYF.

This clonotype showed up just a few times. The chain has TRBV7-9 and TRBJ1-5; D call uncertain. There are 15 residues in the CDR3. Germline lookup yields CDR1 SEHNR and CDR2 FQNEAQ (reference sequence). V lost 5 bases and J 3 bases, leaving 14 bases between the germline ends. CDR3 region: CASSTIGLPNQPQHF. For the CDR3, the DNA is TGTGCCAGCAGCACCATCGGGCTACCCAATCAGCCCCAGCATTTT.

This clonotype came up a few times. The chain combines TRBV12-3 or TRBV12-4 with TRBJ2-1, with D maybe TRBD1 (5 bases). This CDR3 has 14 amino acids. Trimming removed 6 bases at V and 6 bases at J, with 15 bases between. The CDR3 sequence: CASSPVRQGNEQFF. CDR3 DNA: TGTGCCAGCAGCCCTGTCCGGCAGGGCAATGAGCAGTTCTTC.

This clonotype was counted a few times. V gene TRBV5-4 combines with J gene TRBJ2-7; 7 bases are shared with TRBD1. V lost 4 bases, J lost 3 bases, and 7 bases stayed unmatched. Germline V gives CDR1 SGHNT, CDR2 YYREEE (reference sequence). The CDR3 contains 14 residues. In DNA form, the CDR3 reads TGTGCCAGCAGCCAAAAGGGACAGATCTACGAGCAGTACTTC. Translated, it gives CASSQKGQIYEQYF.